The T cell receptor beta chain under discussion was sequenced for a study of shared clonotypes between healthy human individuals. Study-level background: With ages of 18 to 49, the donors were two women and a few men.

Whole-study findings and limits: Rarefaction showed that sequencing of sorted subsets was incomplete (despite large depth). Shared clonotypes: approximately 5.3% naive CD4, around 3.5% naive CD8, 2.3% memory CD4, under 0.45% memory CD8.

A word on this clone: Its antigen is not identified.

Repertoires were generated with immunoSEQ multiplex PCR, while TCRdb's copy carries only in-frame clones and drops some. The table records about 2.4 million clones, 93% of them present only once. V was clipped by 6 bases and J by 0 bases; unmatched bases: 3. The CDR3 length is 14 residues. Germline V gives CDR1 MDHEN, CDR2 SYDVKM. The origin of this receptor is a man aged 18 to 35 in good health. Some clones in this sample may be carry-over from other donors' samples. The rearrangement joins TRBV28 to TRBJ2-3; 7 bases are a match to TRBD2. The sample taken for sequencing was naive CD4+ T cells from PBMCs. Subset here: CD45RA+ positively selected. The CDR3 sequence is CASRRERSTDTQYF. The CDR3, as DNA: TGTGCCAGCAGGCGGGAGCGTAGCACAGATACGCAGTATTTT.